Shown below are 14 T cell receptor beta chains from a single sample sequenced in a study of resident and recirculating memory T cells in vitiligo. Repertoires were generated with immunoSEQ multiplex PCR, while TCRdb's copy carries only in-frame clones and drops some. Here the sample spans tens of thousands of clones, just over 90% being singletons. The sequencing sample was made of blood. All receptors come from a male donor with vitiligo.

V gene TRBV27 combines with J gene TRBJ1-1; perhaps TRBD1 as D (5 bases). Trimming left V 6 bases short and J 1 base short, with 15 bases between. Germline V gene data show CDR1 as MNHEY and CDR2 as SMNVEV (reference sequence). The CDR3 length is 15 residues. The CDR3 sequence: CASSPGGRRNTEAFF. The CDR3 region has the DNA TGTGCCAGCAGCCCCGGGGGGAGGAGGAACACTGAAGCTTTCTTT.

The chain is built from TRBV7-9 and TRBJ1-1, with TRBD1 identical over 7 bases. The CDR3 has 16 amino acids. V was clipped by 2 bases and J by 11 bases; unmatched bases: 17. Per the germline V gene, CDR1 is SEHNR and CDR2 is FQNEAQ (reference sequence). CDR3 protein: CASSLYLGQGVGRAFF. In DNA, the CDR3 is TGTGCCAGCAGCTTATATCTCGGGCAGGGGGTGGGACGGGCTTTCTTT.

This chain uses TRBV28 with TRBJ2-1; TRBD1 matches 9 bases. Losses at the gene ends were 7 bases for V and 0 bases for J; bases not matched to a gene: 19. Germline V gene data show CDR1 as MDHEN and CDR2 as SYDVKM. There are 20 residues in the CDR3. The CDR3: CASNPPGGTGPPSSYNEQFF. CDR3 in DNA: TGTGCCAGCAACCCCCCCGGAGGGACAGGGCCTCCGAGCTCCTACAATGAGCAGTTCTTC.

The chain links TRBV18 to TRBJ2-7; TRBD1 is a possible D gene (6 bases). This CDR3 is 17 amino acids long. Trimming removed 5 bases at V and 2 bases at J, with 22 bases between. Germline V gene sequence: CDR1 KGHSH, CDR2 LQKENI. This CDR3 reads CASSSLSSTGVPYEQYF. CDR3 nucleotide sequence: TGTGCCAGCTCATCGCTCTCGTCGACAGGAGTCCCCTACGAGCAGTACTTC.

The count of this clone is one. The chain uses TRBV14 and TRBJ2-5; maybe TRBD2 (6 bases). The CDR3 is 13 residues long. Germline V gene sequence: CDR1 SGHDN, CDR2 FVKESK. V dropped 3 bases and J dropped 5 bases, with 10 bases sitting between them. This CDR3 reads CASSHAGRETQYF. The CDR3 coding sequence is TGTGCCAGCAGCCATGCAGGGAGGGAGACCCAGTACTTC.

The chain carries TRBV5-6 and TRBJ2-7; 8 bases match TRBD1. The CDR3 contains 14 residues. Per germline, CDR1 SGHDT and CDR2 YYEEEE. With V trimmed by 3 bases and J by 7 bases, 9 bases remained unmatched. The CDR3 DNA reads as TGTGCCAGCAGCTGGACAGGGAGCCTTCGGGAGCAGTACTTC. Protein: CASSWTGSLREQYF.

V and J are TRBV6-6 and TRBJ1-1; 7 bases agree with TRBD1. The CDR3 is made up of 13 amino acids. The germline V gene has CDR1 MNHNY and CDR2 SVGAGI (reference sequence). The V segment lost 10 bases and the J segment 6 bases; nucleotides outside the gene matches: 11. This CDR3 is CATRTGQRAEAFF. In DNA form, the CDR3 reads TGTGCCACCCGGACAGGACAAAGGGCTGAAGCTTTCTTT.

The chain joins TRBV2 to TRBJ2-5, with 7 bases aligning to TRBD1. The CDR3 has 14 amino acids. The germline V gene encodes CDR1 SNHLY and CDR2 FYNNEI. With 7 bases clipped from V and 0 bases from J, the junction kept 5 bases outside the gene matches. The CDR3 region has the DNA TGTGCCAGCACTACGACAGGGAACCAAGAGACCCAGTACTTC. Its translation: CASTTTGNQETQYF.

This clone appeared a single time. The chain uses TRBV11-3 and TRBJ2-6, with no clear D. The V end was cut by 3 bases, the J end by 0 bases, with 6 bases between. This CDR3 is 15 amino acids long. Germline values: CDR1 SGHNT, CDR2 YENEEA. As DNA, the CDR3 is TGTGCCAGCAGCTTGTTCAGCTCTGGGGCCAACGTCCTGACTTTC. This translates into CASSLFSSGANVLTF.

J is TRBJ1-1 and V is TRBV10-3; possible D gene TRBD1, 5 bases. The CDR3 consists of 15 residues. The germline V gene encodes CDR1 ENHRY and CDR2 SYGVKD. Trimming took 3 bases from V and 3 from J, leaving 14 bases between them. The CDR3 region has the DNA TGTGCCATCAGTGACAATCAGGGCAGGGACACTGAAGCTTTCTTT. Protein sequence: CAISDNQGRDTEAFF.

The J gene is TRBJ2-3, the V gene TRBV6-5, with a possible D match to TRBD2 (5 bases). V shed 7 bases and J shed 1 base, with 9 bases lying between them. This CDR3 has 13 residues. Germline V gene sequence: CDR1 MNHEY, CDR2 SVGAGI. The CDR3 here is CASTNGGTDTQYF. Written as DNA, the CDR3 is TGTGCCAGCACCAACGGGGGCACAGATACGCAGTATTTT.

The chain carries TRBV4-1 and TRBJ2-7, with TRBD2 identical over 7 bases. Trimming cost V 3 bases and J 4 bases; bases outside gene matches: 6. CDR1 and CDR2 from the germline V gene are MGHRA and YSYEKL. This CDR3 spans 14 amino acids. The CDR3 reads CASSHFGRSYEQYF. CDR3 nucleotides: TGCGCCAGCAGCCATTTCGGGAGGTCGTACGAGCAGTACTTC.

The rearrangement uses TRBV7-2 and TRBJ1-1; D is unresolved. The V gene lost 2 bases and the J gene lost 1 base, with 11 bases spanning the gap. This CDR3 is 15 amino acids long. Germline lookup yields CDR1 SGHTA and CDR2 FQGNSA. This chain's CDR3 is CASSLWARENTEAFF. The CDR3 nucleotides are TGTGCCAGCAGCTTATGGGCCAGAGAGAACACTGAAGCTTTCTTT.

The gene calls are TRBV27 and TRBJ2-3, with D tentatively TRBD1 (7 bases). The V end was cut by 5 bases, the J end by 0 bases, with 15 bases between. This CDR3 comprises 16 residues. Germline CDR1 MNHEY, CDR2 SMNVEV (reference sequence). The CDR3 sequence is CASSPTGRWSTDTQYF. Here the CDR3 DNA reads TGTGCCAGCAGTCCGACAGGGAGGTGGAGCACAGATACGCAGTATTTT.